This passage covers 3 T cell receptor beta chains from one sample sequenced in a study of cytomegalovirus exposure and HLA in healthy donors. The primer mix had 60 Vbeta and 13 Jbeta primers. Produced via immunoSEQ multiplex PCR; TCRdb's table is partial and in-frame only. This sample has around 180,000 clones, with 60% to 85% found just once. Material for sequencing was PBMCs. These receptors were taken from a man aged 35 to 55 in good health and CMV-seronegative.

The count of this clone is one. V is TRBV9 and J is TRBJ1-1, with 8 bases fitting TRBD1. CDR1 and CDR2 from the germline V gene are SGDLS and YYNGEE. J lost 6 bases, V lost 3 bases, and 13 bases had no gene match. The CDR3 sequence is 16 residues long. CDR3 loop: CASSADRGRKGAEAFF. In DNA form, the CDR3 reads TGTGCCAGCAGCGCAGACAGGGGTCGGAAAGGGGCTGAAGCTTTCTTT.

The genes are TRBV5-1 and TRBJ1-6; D gene uncertain. V was shortened by 4 bases and J by 9 bases, with 14 bases between the two germline ends. CDR1 and CDR2 from the germline V gene are SGHRS and YFSETQ. This CDR3 spans 14 amino acids. The CDR3 spells CASSPARLGSPLHF. CDR3 sequence (DNA): TGCGCCAGCAGCCCTGCCCGACTCGGTTCACCCCTCCACTTT. Based on the CDR3 plus reference TRBV5-1 and TRBJ1-6, the full variable domain is KAGVTQTPRYLIKTRGQQVTLSCSPISGHRSVSWYQQTPGQGLQFLFEYFSETQRNKGNFPGRFSGRQFSNSRSEMNVSTLELGDSALYLCASSPARLGSPLHFGNGTRLTVT.

The J gene is TRBJ1-2, the V gene TRBV2; unclear D gene. Germline values: CDR1 SNHLY, CDR2 FYNNEI. This CDR3 is built from 15 residues. Trimming shortened V by 5 bases and J by 2 bases, and 15 bases separated the two germline ends. The CDR3 nucleotides are TGTGCCAGCAGTCTATACAGTACACAGAACTATGGCTACACCTTC. Its protein is CASSLYSTQNYGYTF.